These 14 T cell receptor beta chains were sequenced from one sample in a study of shared clonotypes between healthy human individuals. Terminally differentiated effector memory CD45RA+ cells were excluded from the naive CD8 cells, which were CD45RO-negative and positively selected for CCR7. Sequencing was performed with immunoSEQ multiplex PCR; in TCRdb, only in-frame clones are kept and a portion is missing. The sample contains hundreds of thousands of clones, 85% to 95% of which appear only once. Sequenced input: naive CD8+ T cells sorted from blood. These receptors all come from a woman aged 25-40 years in good health.

The chain couples TRBV27 to TRBJ2-7; unclear D gene. The CDR3 spans 15 residues. Germline CDR1 and CDR2: MNHEY and SMNVEV (reference sequence). Trimming took 3 bases from V and 4 from J, leaving 16 bases between them. CDR3 in DNA: TGTGCCAGCAGTTTGTTTCAGTCGATTGCTTACGAGCAGTACTTC. The encoded protein is CASSLFQSIAYEQYF.

This clone was seen just once. The rearrangement joins TRBV25-1 to TRBJ1-1; no reliable D call. Germline V gives CDR1 MGHDK, CDR2 SYGVNS. Trimming took off 4 bases at V and 3 bases at J, with 3 bases between the two ends. This CDR3 is built from 11 residues. The CDR3 DNA reads as TGTGCCAGCAGTGTACACACTGAAGCTTTCTTT. Protein sequence: CASSVHTEAFF.

The chain is built from TRBV27 and TRBJ2-7, with a tentative D call TRBD2 (5 bases). The CDR3 is made up of 13 amino acids. Looked up from germline, CDR1 is MNHEY and CDR2 is SMNVEV (reference sequence). Trimming took 5 bases from V and 3 from J, leaving 11 bases between them. CDR3 bases: TGTGCCAGCAGTCTTGGACTGTACTACGAGCAGTACTTC. Encoded protein: CASSLGLYYEQYF.

The CDR3: CASSFVWGQGSMNTEAFF. In DNA form, the CDR3 reads TGTGCCAGCAGTTTTGTTTGGGGACAGGGAAGTATGAACACTGAAGCTTTCTTT. The chain employs TRBV27 and TRBJ1-1, with 9 nucleotides matching TRBD1. The CDR3 spans 18 residues. The germline V gene encodes CDR1 MNHEY and CDR2 SMNVEV (reference sequence). After removal of 3 bases from V and 0 bases from J, the junction contained 11 bases not matched to a gene.

The chain employs TRBV30 and TRBJ2-2; the D is unclear. The CDR3 is 14 residues long. Germline CDR1 GTSNPN, CDR2 SVGIG (reference sequence). V lost 4 bases and J lost 7, with 16 bases in between. CDR3 sequence (DNA): TGTGCCTGGACCTTTGATTGGGAAGGCGGGGAGCTGTTTTTT. Translating gives CAWTFDWEGGELFF.

In this sample, this clone turned up once. V gene TRBV28 combines with J gene TRBJ1-1; D is uncertain. Deletions cut 1 base from V and 10 bases from J, with 16 bases between. Germline V gene sequence: CDR1 MDHEN, CDR2 SYDVKM. The CDR3 totals 14 residues. This CDR3 reads CASSLLSDGSRAFF. The CDR3 bases are TGTGCCAGCAGTTTATTATCGGACGGATCTCGAGCTTTCTTT. Combining the CDR3 with reference TRBV28 and TRBJ1-1 gives the whole variable domain DVKVTQSSRYLVKRTGEKVFLECVQDMDHENMFWYRQDPGLGLRLIYFSYDVKMKEKGDIPEGYSVSREKKERFSLILESASTNQTSMYLCASSLLSDGSRAFFGQGTRLTVV.

In this sample, this clone turned up once. The rearrangement joins TRBV30 to TRBJ2-3; no clear D. Germline CDR1 is GTSNPN and CDR2 is SVGIG (reference sequence). Trimming cost V 7 bases and J 1 base, with 9 bases left between them. The CDR3 extends over 12 amino acids. CDR3 loop: CAYEIRTDTQYF. As DNA, the CDR3 is TGTGCCTATGAGATACGCACAGATACGCAGTATTTT.

This chain uses TRBV28 with TRBJ1-1; D not certain. Germline CDR1 MDHEN, CDR2 SYDVKM. The CDR3 contains 14 residues. Trimming left V 7 bases short and J 5 bases short, with 17 bases between. The CDR3 loop is CASILVGGRTEAFF. The CDR3 coding sequence is TGTGCCAGCATCCTCGTCGGAGGGAGGACTGAAGCTTTCTTT.

The chain joins TRBV13 to TRBJ2-7; TRBD2 matches 7 bases. V gave up 5 bases and J gave up 0 bases; unmatched junction bases: 7. CDR1 and CDR2 from the germline V gene are PRHDT and FYEKMQ (reference sequence). This CDR3 is built from 15 residues. This chain's CDR3 is CASSQAGRSSYEQYF. The CDR3 bases are TGTGCCAGCAGCCAAGCGGGGAGGAGCTCCTACGAGCAGTACTTC.

The chain has TRBV19 and TRBJ1-5; tentative D call: TRBD1 (6 bases). Germline CDR1 and CDR2: LNHDA and SQIVND (reference sequence). The V end was cut by 5 bases, the J end by 1 base, with 12 bases between. The length of the CDR3 is 15 residues. CDR3 bases: TGTGCCAGTAGTGTCCCACAGGGAAGCAATCAGCCCCAGCATTTT. Protein sequence: CASSVPQGSNQPQHF. The complete variable domain, with remaining parts taken from reference TRBV19 and TRBJ1-5, reads DGGITQSPKYLFRKEGQNVTLSCEQNLNHDAMYWYRQDPGQGLRLIYYSQIVNDFQKGDIAEGYSVSREKKESFPLTVTSAQKNPTAFYLCASSVPQGSNQPQHFGDGTRLSIL.

The chain joins TRBV19 to TRBJ2-1, with D unresolved. V was shortened by 4 bases and J by 3 bases, with 7 bases between the two germline ends. CDR1 is LNHDA, CDR2 SQIVND, per germline (reference sequence). The CDR3 is made up of 13 amino acids. CDR3 in amino acids: CASSTLHYNEQFF. The CDR3 coding sequence is TGTGCCAGTAGTACACTACACTACAATGAGCAGTTCTTC.

The CDR3 nucleotides are TGTGCCAGCAGCCGCGTCGCGGGAGTGCCAGATACGCAGTATTTT. Protein product: CASSRVAGVPDTQYF. The chain recombines TRBV14 with TRBJ2-3, with TRBD2 matching 7 bases. Germline CDR1 and CDR2: SGHDN and FVKESK. CDR3 length: 15 residues. J gave up 4 bases and V 4 bases, and 8 bases lay outside the gene matches.

The chain uses TRBV6-5 and TRBJ2-7; D remains ambiguous. Trimming took off 2 bases at V and 2 bases at J, with 4 bases between the two ends. Germline V gene lookup returns CDR1 MNHEY and CDR2 SVGAGI. This CDR3 has 12 amino acids. CDR3 protein: CASSYQAYEQYF. CDR3 bases: TGTGCCAGCAGTTACCAGGCCTACGAGCAGTACTTC.

The rearrangement links TRBV10-3 to TRBJ1-5; unclear D gene. V was cut by 8 bases and J by 0 bases, with 11 bases left in between. The CDR3 is made up of 14 amino acids. Germline values: CDR1 ENHRY, CDR2 SYGVKD. The CDR3 here is CAIAPGYSNQPQHF. CDR3 bases: TGTGCCATCGCTCCGGGGTATAGCAATCAGCCCCAGCATTTT.